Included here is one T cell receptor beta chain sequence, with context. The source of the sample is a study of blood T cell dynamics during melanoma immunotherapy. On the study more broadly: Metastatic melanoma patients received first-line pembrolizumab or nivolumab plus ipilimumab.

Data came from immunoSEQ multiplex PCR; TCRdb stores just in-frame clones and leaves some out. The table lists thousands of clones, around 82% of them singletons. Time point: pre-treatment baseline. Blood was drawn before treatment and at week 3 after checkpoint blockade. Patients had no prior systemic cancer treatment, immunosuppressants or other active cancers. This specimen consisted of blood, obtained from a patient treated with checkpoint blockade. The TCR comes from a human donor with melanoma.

CDR3 in amino acids: CASRTGEGTEAFF. In DNA form, the CDR3 reads TGTGCCAGCAGGACAGGGGAGGGGACTGAAGCTTTCTTT. This chain connects TRBV7-9 to TRBJ1-1; 8 positions match TRBD1. With 6 bases clipped from V and 5 bases from J, the junction kept 5 bases outside the gene matches. This CDR3 is 13 amino acids long. The germline gives CDR1 SEHNR, CDR2 FQNEAQ (reference sequence).